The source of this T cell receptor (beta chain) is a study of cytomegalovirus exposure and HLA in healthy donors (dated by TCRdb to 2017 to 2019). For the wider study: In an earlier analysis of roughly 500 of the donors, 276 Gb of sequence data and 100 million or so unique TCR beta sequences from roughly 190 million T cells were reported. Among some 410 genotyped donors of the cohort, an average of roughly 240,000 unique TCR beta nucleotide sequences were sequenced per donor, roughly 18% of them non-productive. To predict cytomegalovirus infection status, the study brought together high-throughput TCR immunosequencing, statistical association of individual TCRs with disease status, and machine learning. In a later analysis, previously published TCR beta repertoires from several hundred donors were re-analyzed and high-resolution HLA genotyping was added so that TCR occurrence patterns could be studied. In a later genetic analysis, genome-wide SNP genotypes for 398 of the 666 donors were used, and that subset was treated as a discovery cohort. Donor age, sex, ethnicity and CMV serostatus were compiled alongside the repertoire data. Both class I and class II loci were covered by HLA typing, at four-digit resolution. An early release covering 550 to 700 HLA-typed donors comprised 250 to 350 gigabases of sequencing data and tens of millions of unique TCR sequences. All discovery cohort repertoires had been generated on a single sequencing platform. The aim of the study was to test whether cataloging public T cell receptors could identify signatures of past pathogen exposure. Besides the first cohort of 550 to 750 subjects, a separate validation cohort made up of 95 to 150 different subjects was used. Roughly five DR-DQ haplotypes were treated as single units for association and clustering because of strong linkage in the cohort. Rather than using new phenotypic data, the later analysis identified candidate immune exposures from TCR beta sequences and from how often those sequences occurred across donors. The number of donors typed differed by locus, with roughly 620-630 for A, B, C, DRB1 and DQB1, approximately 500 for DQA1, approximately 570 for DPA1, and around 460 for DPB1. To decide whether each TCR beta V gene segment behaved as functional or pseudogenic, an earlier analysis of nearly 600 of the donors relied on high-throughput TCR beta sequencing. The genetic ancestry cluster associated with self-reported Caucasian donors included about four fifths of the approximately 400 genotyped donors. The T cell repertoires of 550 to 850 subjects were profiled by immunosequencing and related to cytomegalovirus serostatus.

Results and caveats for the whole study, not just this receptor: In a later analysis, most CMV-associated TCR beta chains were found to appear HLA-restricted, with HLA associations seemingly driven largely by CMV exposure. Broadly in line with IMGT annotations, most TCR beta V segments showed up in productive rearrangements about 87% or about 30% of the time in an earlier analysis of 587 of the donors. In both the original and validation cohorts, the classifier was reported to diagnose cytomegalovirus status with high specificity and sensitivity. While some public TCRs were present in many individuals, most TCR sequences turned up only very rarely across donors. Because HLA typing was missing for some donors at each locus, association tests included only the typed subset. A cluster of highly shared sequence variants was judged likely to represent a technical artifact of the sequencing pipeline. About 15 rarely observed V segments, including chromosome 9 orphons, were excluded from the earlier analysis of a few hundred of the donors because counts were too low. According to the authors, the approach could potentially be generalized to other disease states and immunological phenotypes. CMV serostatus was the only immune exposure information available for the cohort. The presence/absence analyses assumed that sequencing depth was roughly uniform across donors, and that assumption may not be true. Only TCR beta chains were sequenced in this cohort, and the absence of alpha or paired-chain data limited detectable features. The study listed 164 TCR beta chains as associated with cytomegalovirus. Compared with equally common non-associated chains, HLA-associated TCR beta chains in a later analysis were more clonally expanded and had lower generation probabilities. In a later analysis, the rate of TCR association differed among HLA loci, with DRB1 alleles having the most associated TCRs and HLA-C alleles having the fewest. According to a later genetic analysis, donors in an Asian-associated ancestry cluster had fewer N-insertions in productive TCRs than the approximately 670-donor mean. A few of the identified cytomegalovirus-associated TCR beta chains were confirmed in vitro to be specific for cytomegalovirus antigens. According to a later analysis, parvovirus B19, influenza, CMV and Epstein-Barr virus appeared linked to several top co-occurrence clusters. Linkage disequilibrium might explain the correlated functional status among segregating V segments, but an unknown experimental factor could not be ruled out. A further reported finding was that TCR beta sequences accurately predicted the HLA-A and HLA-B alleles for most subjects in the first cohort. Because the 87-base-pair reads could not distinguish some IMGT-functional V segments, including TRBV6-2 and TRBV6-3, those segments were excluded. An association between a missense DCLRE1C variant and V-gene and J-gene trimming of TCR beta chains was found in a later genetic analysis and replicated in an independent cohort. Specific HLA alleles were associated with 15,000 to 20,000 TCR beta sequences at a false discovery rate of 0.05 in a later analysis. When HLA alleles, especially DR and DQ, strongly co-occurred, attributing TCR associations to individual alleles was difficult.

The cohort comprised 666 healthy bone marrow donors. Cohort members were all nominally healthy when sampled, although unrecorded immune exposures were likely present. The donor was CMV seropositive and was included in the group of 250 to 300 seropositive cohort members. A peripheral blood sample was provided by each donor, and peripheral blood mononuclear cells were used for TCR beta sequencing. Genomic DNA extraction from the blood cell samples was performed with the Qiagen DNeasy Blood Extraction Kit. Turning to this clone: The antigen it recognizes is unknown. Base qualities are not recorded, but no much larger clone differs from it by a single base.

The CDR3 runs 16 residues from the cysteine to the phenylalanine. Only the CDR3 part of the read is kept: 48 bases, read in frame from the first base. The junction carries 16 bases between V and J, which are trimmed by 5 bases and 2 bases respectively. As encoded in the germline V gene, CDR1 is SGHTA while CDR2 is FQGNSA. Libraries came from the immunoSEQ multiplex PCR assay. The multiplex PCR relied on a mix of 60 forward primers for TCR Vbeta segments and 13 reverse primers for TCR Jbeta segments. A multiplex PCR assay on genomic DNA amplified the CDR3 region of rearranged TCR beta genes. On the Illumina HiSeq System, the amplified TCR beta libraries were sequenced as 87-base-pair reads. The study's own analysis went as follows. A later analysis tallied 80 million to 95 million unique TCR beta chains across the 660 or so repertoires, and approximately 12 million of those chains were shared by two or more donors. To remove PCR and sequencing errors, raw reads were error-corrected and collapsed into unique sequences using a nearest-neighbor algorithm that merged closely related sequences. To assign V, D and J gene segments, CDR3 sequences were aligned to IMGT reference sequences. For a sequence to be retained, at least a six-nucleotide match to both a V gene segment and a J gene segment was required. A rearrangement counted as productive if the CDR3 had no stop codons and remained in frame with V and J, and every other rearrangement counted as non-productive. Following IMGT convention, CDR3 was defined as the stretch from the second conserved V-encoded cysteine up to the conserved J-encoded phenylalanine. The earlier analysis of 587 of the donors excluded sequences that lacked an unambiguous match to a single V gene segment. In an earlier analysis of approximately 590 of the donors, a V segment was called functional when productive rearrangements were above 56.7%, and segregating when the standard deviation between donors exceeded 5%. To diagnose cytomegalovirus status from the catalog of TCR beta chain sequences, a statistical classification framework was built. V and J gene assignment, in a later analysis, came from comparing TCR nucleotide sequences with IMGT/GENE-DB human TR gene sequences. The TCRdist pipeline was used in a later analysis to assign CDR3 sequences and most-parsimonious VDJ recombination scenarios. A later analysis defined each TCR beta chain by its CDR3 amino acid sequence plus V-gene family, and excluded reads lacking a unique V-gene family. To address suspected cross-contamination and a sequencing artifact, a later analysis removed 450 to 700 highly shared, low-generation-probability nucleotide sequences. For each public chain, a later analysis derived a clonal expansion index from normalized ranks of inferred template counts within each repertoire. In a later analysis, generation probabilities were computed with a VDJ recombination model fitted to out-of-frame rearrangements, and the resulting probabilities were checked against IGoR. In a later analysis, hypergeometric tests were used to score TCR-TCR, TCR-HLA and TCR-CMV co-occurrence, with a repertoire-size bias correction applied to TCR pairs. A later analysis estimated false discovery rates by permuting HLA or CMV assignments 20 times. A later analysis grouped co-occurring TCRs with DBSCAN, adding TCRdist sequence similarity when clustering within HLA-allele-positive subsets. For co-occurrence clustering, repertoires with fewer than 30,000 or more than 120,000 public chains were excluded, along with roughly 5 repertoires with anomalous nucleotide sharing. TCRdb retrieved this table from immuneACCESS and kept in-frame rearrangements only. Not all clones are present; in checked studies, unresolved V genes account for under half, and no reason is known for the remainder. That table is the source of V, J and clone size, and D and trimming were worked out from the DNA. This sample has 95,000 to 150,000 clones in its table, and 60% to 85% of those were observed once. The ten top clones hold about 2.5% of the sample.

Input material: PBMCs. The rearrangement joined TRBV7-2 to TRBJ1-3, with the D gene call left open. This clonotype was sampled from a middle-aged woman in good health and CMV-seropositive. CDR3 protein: CASSPQLIKTGNTIYF. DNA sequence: TGTGCCAGCAGCCCACAGCTCATTAAGACTGGAAACACCATATATTTT.